What follows describes a single TCR beta chain. Its antigen is unknown. The input lacks base qualities; no much larger clone sits a single base away. The immunoSEQ Assay, a bias-controlled multiplex PCR, was used to amplify TCRbeta CDR3 regions from genomic DNA. The paper's processing steps were these. The number of nucleated cells in each sample was estimated by amplification of reference gene primers within the assay. To quantify the absolute abundance of each unique TCRbeta CDR3 rearrangement, sequence reads were collapsed and filtered. Productive Simpson clonality was computed per sample as the square root of Simpson's diversity index over productive rearrangements. TCRdb holds this immuneACCESS table with in-frame rearrangements only. Some clones are missing; in checked studies, unresolved V genes explain under half, and the rest has no known cause. V and J calls and clone size are as listed in that table; D and trimming were resolved from the DNA. The sample table shows around 280,000 clones, and around 90% are seen once. Around 1.7% of the sample is taken by the ten largest.

The CDR3 goes from the cysteine to the phenylalanine over 14 residues. Just CDR3 DNA is preserved here, 42 bases in frame from base 1. At the junction V is shortened by 5 bases and J by 7 bases; bases outside the gene matches: 8. The CDR1 and CDR2 encoded by the germline V gene (reference sequence) are SEHNR and FQNEAQ. In the prospective study, participants were about 18 to 95 years old, resided in about two dozen geographic areas of the United States, and were enrolled through a virtual design. In the prospective study, participants were assigned to cohorts based on the clinical history participants reported in a screening survey and a study questionnaire. In the prospective study, mobile phlebotomists collected whole blood, serum and a nasopharyngeal or oropharyngeal swab from each participant. Additional blood draws and questionnaires over an approximately two-month period could optionally be provided by prospective study participants. Before DNA extraction, prospective study blood samples were shipped either frozen or at room temperature.

These data belong to a study of blood T cell repertoires in COVID-19 (dated by TCRdb to 2020 to 2022). As for the study more broadly: Samples from collaborators originated in the United States, Italy and Spain and spanned both the acute and convalescent phases of COVID-19. The material from the prospective study consisted of cDNA or gDNA derived from T cells, B-cell-depleted T cells, or PBMCs. The dataset comprised deeply sampled blood TCRbeta repertoires from subjects exposed to, actively infected with, or recovered from COVID-19. The repertoires were released in a freely available public database meant as a resource for research on the immune response to SARS-CoV-2. The samples were drawn from two sources: the first 160 participants of the ongoing ImmuneRACE study, and about 1,300 subjects contributed by 6 global collaborators. Sample metadata almost always included a de-identified subject ID, COVID-19 status, age in years and sex. Where available, HLA class I and class II types were taken from metadata supplied by the sample provider and were not determined by assay-based typing.

Summary of the overall study and its limitations: The amount of clinical and demographic metadata varied by source and participant and was provided uncurated.

This sequence uses TRBV7-9 and TRBJ2-1, and 7 bases in between align with TRBD1. This clonotype originated in a young woman with acute COVID-19. The sample consisted of PBMCs or T cells enriched from blood (not recorded which). The bases are TGTGCCAGCAGCCTACAGGGGACGGGGAATGAGCAGTTCTTC. The translation is CASSLQGTGNEQFF. With all but the CDR3 taken from the reference TRBV7-9 and TRBJ2-1 genes, the full variable domain is: DTGVSQNPRHKITKRGQNVTFRCDPISEHNRLYWYRQTLGQGPEFLTYFQNEAQLEKSRLLSDRFSAERPKGSFSTLEIQRTEQGDSAMYLCASSLQGTGNEQFFGPGTRLTVL.